These T cell receptor beta chains were read from a single sample in a study of CD8 T cells in Susac syndrome. TCRdb reanalysed the immunoSEQ multiplex PCR reads using MiXCR and keeps one entry per CDR3 protein. The repertoire holds some 450,000 distinct CDR3 sequences, more than 80% seen once, with approximately 0.11% in the top ten. Sequenced: CD8+ T cells from PBMCs. Receptors were obtained from a human donor with multiple sclerosis. Each CDR3 is given with its conserved first and last residue. The order of the fields is clone size, D gene, CDR3 length, V gene, J gene, CDR3 protein, CDR3 DNA. The D gene is left open where the match is weak. Clone size is stated in some rows and not others, as once, few, many or a class when expanded.

once	-	16	TRBV2	TRBJ2-1	CASSPGGQGTYNEQFF	TGTGCCAGCAGCCCCGGGGGGCAGGGAACCTACAATGAGCAGTTCTTC
-	-	11	TRBV6-1	TRBJ1-5	CASSDDQPQHF	TGTGCCAGCAGTGACGATCAGCCCCAGCATTTT
-	-	13	TRBV7-9	TRBJ2-7	CASSPKSAYEQYF	TGTGCCAGCAGCCCTAAGAGCGCCTACGAGCAGTACTTC
-	-	13	TRBV24-1	TRBJ2-1	CATSDGSYDEQFF	TGTGCCACCAGTGATGGGTCCTACGATGAGCAGTTCTTC
-	TRBD1	14	TRBV6-1	TRBJ2-7	CASTGWTGGNEQYF	TGTGCCAGCACCGGATGGACAGGGGGGAACGAGCAGTACTTC
-	-	18	TRBV20-1	TRBJ1-6	CSARDTVGQGSRDSPLHF	TGCAGTGCTAGAGATACGGTGGGGCAGGGGTCGAGGGATTCACCCCTCCACTTT
-	TRBD1	13	TRBV10-2	TRBJ1-1	CASSDPDRIEAFF	TGCGCCAGCAGTGACCCGGACAGGATTGAAGCTTTCTTT
-	TRBD1	15	TRBV30	TRBJ2-7	CAWTSWTGGPYEQYF	TGTGCCTGGACTTCTTGGACAGGGGGCCCCTACGAGCAGTACTTC
-	TRBD1	16	TRBV6-5	TRBJ2-6	CASSYVDRAGANVLTF	TGTGCCAGCAGTTACGTAGACAGGGCCGGGGCCAACGTCCTGACTTTC
few	-	13	TRBV7-2	TRBJ2-2	CASSQRLVGELFF	TGTGCCAGCAGCCAAAGATTAGTCGGGGAGCTGTTTTTT
few	-	13	TRBV12-3/TRBV12-4	TRBJ2-1	CASSLYRGDEQFF	TGTGCCAGCAGTTTGTATCGGGGAGATGAGCAGTTCTTC
-	-	15	TRBV7-2	TRBJ2-5	CASSLVTELQETQYF	TGTGCCAGCAGCCTCGTGACAGAGCTACAAGAGACCCAGTACTTC
-	TRBD1	15	TRBV2	TRBJ1-6	CASSEDRAYNSPLHF	TGTGCCAGCAGTGAGGACAGGGCCTATAATTCACCCCTCCACTTT
once	TRBD1	15	TRBV19	TRBJ2-3	CASNTGALSADTQYF	TGTGCCAGTAATACAGGGGCTTTAAGCGCAGATACGCAGTATTTT
-	-	15	TRBV7-6	TRBJ1-1	CASSLGTEANTEAFF	TGTGCCAGCAGCTTGGGCACAGAAGCGAACACTGAAGCTTTCTTT
-	-	14	TRBV27	TRBJ2-7	CASSLAGLAYEQYF	TGTGCCAGCAGTTTAGCAGGGTTAGCCTACGAGCAGTACTTC
-	-	18	TRBV20-1	TRBJ2-6	CSAAEGDKDFSGANVLTF	TGCAGTGCTGCGGAGGGGGACAAAGATTTCTCTGGGGCCAACGTCCTGACTTTC
-	-	17	TRBV5-1	TRBJ2-4	CASSLGVGTIAQNIQYF	TGCGCCAGCAGCTTGGGGGTTGGGACGATTGCCCAAAACATTCAGTACTTC
-	-	14	TRBV28	TRBJ2-6	CASSPEGGANVLTF	TGTGCCAGCAGCCCTGAGGGTGGGGCCAACGTCCTGACTTTC
-	-	15	TRBV5-6	TRBJ2-1	CASSPGHPSYNEQFF	TGTGCCAGCAGCCCAGGGCACCCGAGCTACAATGAGCAGTTCTTC
-	TRBD2	15	TRBV20-1	TRBJ2-1	CSARSGRGSYNEQFF	TGCAGTGCTAGAAGCGGGAGGGGGTCCTACAATGAGCAGTTCTTC
-	-	14	TRBV19	TRBJ2-7	CASSIEGTTYEQYF	TGTGCCAGTAGTATTGAGGGCACAACCTACGAGCAGTACTTC
-	-	15	TRBV9	TRBJ1-3	CASSAGQSSGNTIYF	TGTGCCAGCAGCGCGGGGCAGAGCTCTGGAAACACCATATATTTT
-	-	15	TRBV3-1	TRBJ2-1	CASSQEGSSYNEQFF	TGTGCCAGCAGCCAGGAAGGAAGCTCCTACAATGAGCAGTTCTTC
-	-	13	TRBV30	TRBJ1-5	CAWSDSSNQPQHF	TGTGCCTGGAGTGACAGTAGCAATCAGCCCCAGCATTTT
-	TRBD1	15	TRBV19	TRBJ1-5	CASSNGDRPNQPQHF	TGTGCCAGTAGTAACGGGGACAGACCGAATCAGCCCCAGCATTTT
-	TRBD1	15	TRBV6-5	TRBJ1-3	CASSISGGAGNTIYF	TGTGCCAGCAGTATCTCAGGGGGCGCGGGAAACACCATATATTTT
-	TRBD2	17	TRBV27	TRBJ2-7	CASSLGLAGGPTYEQYF	TGTGCCAGCAGTTTAGGACTAGCGGGAGGGCCTACCTACGAGCAGTACTTC
-	TRBD1	16	TRBV9	TRBJ1-1	CASSRRDRGMNTEAFF	TGTGCCAGCAGCCGAAGGGACAGGGGGATGAACACTGAAGCTTTCTTT
-	-	14	TRBV7-8	TRBJ2-1	CASSLDLPLNEQFF	TGTGCCAGCAGCTTAGATCTTCCCCTCAATGAGCAGTTCTTC
-	-	11	TRBV29-1	TRBJ2-7	CSVDANYEQYF	TGCAGCGTTGACGCAAACTACGAGCAGTACTTC
-	-	16	TRBV27	TRBJ1-2	CASSLRGLTTNYGYTF	TGTGCCAGCAGTTTGAGGGGACTTACTACTAACTATGGCTACACCTTC
-	TRBD2	18	TRBV27	TRBJ2-3	CASSLWGGVRPSTDTQYF	TGTGCCAGCAGTTTATGGGGGGGAGTGAGGCCAAGCACAGATACGCAGTATTTT
-	-	17	TRBV23-1	TRBJ2-2	CASSHSPRRTNTGELFF	TGCGCCAGCAGTCATTCCCCCCGCAGGACAAACACCGGGGAGCTGTTTTTT
-	-	15	TRBV4-1	TRBJ2-2	CASSQPTGNTGELFF	TGCGCCAGCAGCCAACCCACAGGGAACACCGGGGAGCTGTTTTTT
-	-	15	TRBV12-3/TRBV12-4	TRBJ2-1	CASSSTAEPYNEQFF	TGTGCCAGCAGTTCGACAGCCGAACCTTACAATGAGCAGTTCTTC
-	TRBD1	16	TRBV11-2	TRBJ1-3	CASRSPGTVFGNTIYF	TGTGCCAGCAGATCCCCCGGGACAGTTTTTGGAAACACCATATATTTT
-	-	14	TRBV20-1	TRBJ2-7	CSARDRAPSYEQYF	TGCAGTGCTAGAGACAGGGCTCCCTCCTACGAGCAGTACTTC
-	TRBD1	17	TRBV27	TRBJ1-5	CASSSNEGTGADQPQHF	TGTGCCAGCAGTTCCAACGAGGGGACAGGGGCTGATCAGCCCCAGCATTTT
-	TRBD1	15	TRBV5-1	TRBJ2-7	CASSVTGGVIYEQYF	TGCGCCAGCAGCGTAACAGGGGGCGTCATCTACGAGCAGTACTTC
-	TRBD1	15	TRBV4-2	TRBJ2-1	CAVAQGTGEYNEQFF	TGTGCCGTCGCTCAGGGGACAGGGGAATACAATGAGCAGTTCTTC
-	TRBD2	17	TRBV2	TRBJ2-5	CASSERTSRRSWETQYF	TGTGCCAGCAGTGAGCGGACTAGCCGGAGGTCCTGGGAGACCCAGTACTTC
few	-	15	TRBV6-1	TRBJ2-7	CASSGPWQGIYEQYF	TGTGCCAGCAGTGGGCCCTGGCAGGGAATCTACGAGCAGTACTTC
-	-	13	TRBV6-5	TRBJ1-5	CASSPGPNQPQHF	TGTGCCAGCAGCCCCGGCCCCAATCAGCCCCAGCATTTT
-	TRBD1	16	TRBV27	TRBJ2-1	CASSLAGGVSYNEQFF	TGTGCCAGCAGTTTAGCAGGGGGAGTCTCCTACAATGAGCAGTTCTTC
-	-	15	TRBV5-1	TRBJ2-5	CASSGLGGSQETQYF	TGCGCCAGCAGCGGGCTAGGGGGATCCCAAGAGACCCAGTACTTC